This TCR beta chain was observed in a study of T cells in Graves' hyperthyroidism and ophthalmopathy (dated by TCRdb to between 2018 and 2021). As for the study more broadly: To identify distinguishing TCR V-J signatures, a discovery cohort of about 100 patients was used, comprising 43 with Graves' ophthalmopathy and around 60 with stable Graves' hyperthyroidism. According to the paper, TCR Vbeta CDR3 sequencing was carried out on 135 peripheral blood samples, which came from over 40 ophthalmopathy, 70 to 80 hyperthyroidism and roughly 17 progressor patients. The roughly 99 discovery patients were divided at random into training and test sets in a 7:3 ratio. Prospective prediction of ophthalmopathy was tested in an independent validation cohort of 18 to 20 hyperthyroidism patients and 15 to 17 patients who later progressed to ophthalmopathy. Following sampling, methimazole starting at 30 mg daily was given to hyperthyroidism patients, and high-dose intravenous methylprednisolone was given to ophthalmopathy patients. In addition, the study compared T-cell repertoires in thyroid tissue and in blood from over 5 Graves' hyperthyroidism patients.

What the research found in general, with its limitations: Blood samples also contained most of the expanded thyroid clonotypes (frequency above 0.001), which suggests that blood repertoires may reflect thyroid immune responses. A 13 V-J signature model separated ophthalmopathy from stable hyperthyroidism, with about 88% sensitivity and roughly 81% specificity in cross-validation and 80%/75% in testing. In validation, the model predicted progression to ophthalmopathy a median of roughly six months before onset, with roughly 71% sensitivity and roughly 79% specificity. Sample size was not statistically predetermined, and investigators were not blinded to group allocation.

A remark on this clonotype: Its recognized antigen is unknown. The record has no base qualities; no much larger clone is one base away.

Stable Graves' hyperthyroidism was defined as no progression to ophthalmopathy during 18 months of follow-up. The hyperthyroidism patients were between 18 and 65 years old and newly diagnosed, with a disease duration of less than 2 months. Any patient with an uncontrolled infection, another autoimmune disease, pregnancy or lactation was excluded. Diagnoses were established on the basis of clinical symptoms, serum thyroxine and TRAb, thyroid ultrasound, and orbital computed tomography. Total RNA was extracted using Trizol reagent, and RNA quality was assessed on an Agilent 2100 Bioanalyzer. Trimming at the junction amounts to 7 bases on V and 4 bases on J, and the germline ends lie 17 bases apart. For CDR1 and CDR2, the germline V gene lists SGDLS and YYNGEE. From its cysteine to its phenylalanine, the CDR3 spans 15 amino acids. Only CDR3 DNA is held: 45 bases, read in frame from base 1. Amplification of TCR beta CDR3 regions was carried out from RNA transcripts. For the first round of RT-PCR on the TCR CDR3, the HTBI primer set was used together with the Qiagen OneStep RT-PCR kit. Libraries were constructed in a second round of multiplex PCR, after which size selection and purification were performed. The libraries were sequenced on an Illumina HiSeq2000 using paired-end 100 bp reads. The paper's processing steps were these. SOAPnuke was used to process the raw data, with reads discarded if the reads contained adapters or uncalled bases, had a mean Phred below 15, or lacked an exact constant-primer or identifier match. COPE v1.2.5 was used to merge the high-quality paired reads, and each unique nucleotide sequence was defined as a clonotype. MiTCR v1.1 was used to align the clonotypes against IMGT TRBV, TRBD and TRBJ reference segments. Only V-J combinations with frequency above 0.0001, covering about 99% of repertoires, were analysed. The TCS score was defined as F50 (clonal expansion) divided by E x V (chaos), with BLOSUM62-based TCRdist calculated between CDR3 peptides within each V-J. Welch's t-statistics and random forest reduced just over 500 V-J features to under 15, which were used in a naive Bayes classifier (R e1071). The Morisita-Horn index was used to measure how similar the thyroid and blood repertoires were. The public reads were quality trimmed at Q25 with fastp and then assembled into clones with MiXCR by TCRdb, keeping productive beta chains. Entries that share a CDR3 protein sequence are merged under the most common genes and DNA. The V and J calls and clone size come from TCRdb's table, not from the authors' own analysis. The sample contains approximately 98,000 distinct CDR3 sequences, 35% to 45% of them found a single time. The ten largest clonotypes hold about a tenth of the sample.

Sequenced material: peripheral blood or thyroid tissue (not recorded which). This TCR derives from a woman in her 30s with Graves' hyperthyroidism. Recombination joined TRBV9 with TRBJ2-2; matching of 6 bases hints at TRBD2 as the D gene. The CDR3 amino acid sequence is: CASSSSASATGELFF. In nucleotide form, the sequence is TGTGCCAGCTCATCATCGGCTAGCGCCACCGGGGAGCTGTTTTTT.